This TCR beta chain stems from a study of tumor-infiltrating lymphocytes in localized non-small cell lung cancer. On the study more broadly: Resected tumor was paired with non-adjacent uninvolved lung from the same patient.

Comment on this clone: The antigen remains unidentified.

The study, taken as a whole, reports: TCRbeta sequencing showed higher T cell infiltration in tumors than uninvolved lung. Tumor T-cell fraction from TCR sequencing was not associated with recurrence-free survival (p = 0.61). Different pieces of the same tissue went to different assays, confounding technical variation with intratumor heterogeneity.

This CDR3 has 12 residues. Germline values: CDR1 WNHNN, CDR2 SYGVQD (reference sequence). Trimming pared 10 bases from V and 3 bases from J, leaving 13 bases between. Some clones are missing from TCRdb's copy, which holds only in-frame ones; the method was immunoSEQ multiplex PCR. Of roughly 12,000 clones in the sample, roughly 84% are singletons; the top ten hold 7% to 9%. This TCR was sampled from a human donor with non-small cell lung cancer. The V and J genes are TRBV10-1 and TRBJ2-7; TRBD1 might be the D (7 bases). Material for sequencing was lung tumor tissue. The CDR3 bases are TGCGCCACCGGCGGGACAGACTACGAGCAGTACTTC. This codes for CATGGTDYEQYF.